This T cell receptor beta chain comes out of a study of beta chain features in type 1 diabetes (dated by TCRdb to between 2017 and 2018). Background on the whole study: No differences in mean age, gender distribution, total cell number or subset yield were found between patients and healthy donors. A total of 90 million to 140 million sorted cells were examined across all samples, and RNA yield correlated strongly with the number of cells per subset. In the study, TCRB repertoires of sorted circulating CD4+ T cell subsets from recently diagnosed type 1 diabetes patients were compared with those of matched healthy donors. Regulatory and stem cell-like memory subsets were isolated from only 8 patients and roughly 8 healthy donors, whereas naive and central memory subsets came from all 30 or so donors. General findings and caveats noted by the study authors: Because cDNA was sequenced instead of genomic DNA, activated cells with high expression could be over-represented, although the groups did not differ in activation or CD3 levels. Because small numbers of individuals were included in the HLA sub-analyses, any influence of HLA type on TCRB rearrangement was left unresolved. A moderate but significant shortening of TCRB CDR3 length was observed in type 1 diabetes patients in all four CD4+ subsets. Naive, central memory and regulatory TCRB repertoires appeared more similar among patients than among healthy donors. PCR might favor shorter templates, but patient and control samples were amplified and corrected together, so any skew would affect both groups equally. Patients with type 1 diabetes made fewer insertions and deleted more nucleotides at VDJ recombination sites, implying thymic rearrangement abnormalities.

Comment on this clone: It has no known antigen specificity. Base qualities are not recorded, but no much larger clone differs from it by a single base.

From each donor, a single peripheral blood sample of approximately 120 mL on average was drawn into heparinised tubes. Using a panel that included CD45RO, CCR7, CD25, CD127, CD95 and CD27, naive, central memory, regulatory and stem cell-like memory CD4+ T cells were sorted on a BD FACSAria II. All sorted populations exceeded 95% purity. PBMCs were isolated immediately by Lymphoprep density gradient centrifugation and stained directly without culture. To minimize batch effects, samples were stained and sorted in pairs, one healthy donor with one patient per experiment. The entire amount of isolated RNA was reverse transcribed using the High Capacity cDNA Reverse Transcription Kit, so the sequenced TCRB transcripts were expressed ones. Deep immunoSEQ sequencing was performed on naive, central memory and regulatory T cell samples, with an average of around 3.5 million total reads per sample. After sorted cells were lysed in RLT buffer, RNA was extracted with DNase-treated RNeasy Micro or Mini kits, with the choice depending on cell number. Each cell subset was processed on its own to prevent cross-contamination, while patient and healthy donor samples were processed together. Using the immunoSEQ multiplex PCR, TCRB sequences were amplified from cDNA into 87-bp fragments spanning the CDR3 region. Sequencing of the amplicons was performed on the Illumina HiSeq platform. Concerning the study's data processing: PCR bias was corrected computationally using synthetic template baselines, and reads within Hamming distance 2 were collapsed, with unmergeable singletons discarded. By aligning reads against IMGT, V, D and J genes, CDR3 length, and insertions or deletions at six rearrangement sites were assigned. Clonotype counts were normalized to sorted cell number within each subset before computing true diversity and Gini coefficients with the tcR R package. Repertoire sharing was quantified using the overlap coefficient calculated on TCRB nucleotide sequences. As a proxy for the pre-selection repertoire, out-of-frame TCRB sequences from naive cells were analyzed. The clones in this table, taken by TCRdb from immuneACCESS, are in-frame only. Not every clone is retained; where verified, under half of the shortfall comes from an unresolved V gene, and the cause of the rest is unknown. Clone size and the V and J calls come from that table; the DNA yielded D and trimming. For this sample the table gives over 350,000 clones, of which more than 13% were detected only once. Together, the top ten hold more than 0.015% of the sample.

The source material was naive CD4+ T cells from blood. The cell subset or site label corresponds to: true naive CD4+ T cells. The TCR was taken from a woman younger than 35 in good health.

Read as DNA, the sequence is TGTGCCAGCAGTTTCGGCCAGCGGGAGACCCAGTACTTC. Its translation reads: CASSFGQRETQYF. The sequence links TRBV27 to TRBJ2-5; a tentative D match to TRBD2 spans 5 bases. Trimming costs V 3 bases and J 5 bases, and their ends lie 10 bases apart. CDR1 is given as MNHEY and CDR2 as SMNVEV, both from the germline V gene (reference sequence). Inclusive of the bounding cysteine and phenylalanine, the CDR3 is 13 residues long. Here the CDR3 DNA is all that survives: 39 bases in frame from base 1.